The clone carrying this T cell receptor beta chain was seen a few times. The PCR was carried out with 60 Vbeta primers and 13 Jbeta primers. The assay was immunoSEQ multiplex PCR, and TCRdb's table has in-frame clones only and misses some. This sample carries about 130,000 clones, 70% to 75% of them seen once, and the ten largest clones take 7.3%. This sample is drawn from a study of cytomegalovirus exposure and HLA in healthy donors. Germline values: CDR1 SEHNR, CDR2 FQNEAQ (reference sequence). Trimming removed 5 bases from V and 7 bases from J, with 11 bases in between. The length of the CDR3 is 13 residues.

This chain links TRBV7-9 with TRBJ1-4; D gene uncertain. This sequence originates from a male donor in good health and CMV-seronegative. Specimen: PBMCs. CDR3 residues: CASSDPEVEKLFF. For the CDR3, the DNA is TGTGCCAGCAGCGACCCGGAGGTTGAAAAACTGTTTTTT.